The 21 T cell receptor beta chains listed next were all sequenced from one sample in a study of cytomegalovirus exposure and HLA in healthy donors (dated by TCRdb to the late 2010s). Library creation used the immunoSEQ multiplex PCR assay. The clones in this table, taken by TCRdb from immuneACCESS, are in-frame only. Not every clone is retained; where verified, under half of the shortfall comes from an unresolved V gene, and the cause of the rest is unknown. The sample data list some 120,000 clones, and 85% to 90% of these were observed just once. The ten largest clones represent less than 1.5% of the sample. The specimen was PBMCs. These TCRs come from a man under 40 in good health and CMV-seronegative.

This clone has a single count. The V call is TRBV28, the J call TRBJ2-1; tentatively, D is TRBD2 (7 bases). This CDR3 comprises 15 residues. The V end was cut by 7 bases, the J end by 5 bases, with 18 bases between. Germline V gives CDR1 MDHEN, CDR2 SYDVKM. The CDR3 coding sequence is TGTGCCAGCAAATCTGGGGGGGCTCGGGACAATGAGCAGTTCTTC. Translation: CASKSGGARDNEQFF.

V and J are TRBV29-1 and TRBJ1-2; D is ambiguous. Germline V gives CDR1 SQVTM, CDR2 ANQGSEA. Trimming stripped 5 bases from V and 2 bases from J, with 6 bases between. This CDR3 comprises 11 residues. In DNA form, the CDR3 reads TGCAGCGTTAGTGAGAACTATGGCTACACCTTC. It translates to CSVSENYGYTF.

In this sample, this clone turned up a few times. CDR3 DNA: TGTGCCAGCGAAGGGGACAGCTCCTACGAGCAGTACTTC. This gives the protein CASEGDSSYEQYF. The chain has TRBV6-1 and TRBJ2-7, with 7 nucleotides matching TRBD1. V trimming: 8 bases; J trimming: 0 bases; junction bases outside the gene matches: 4. The CDR3 runs to 13 residues. Germline CDR1 is MNHNS and CDR2 is SASEGT.

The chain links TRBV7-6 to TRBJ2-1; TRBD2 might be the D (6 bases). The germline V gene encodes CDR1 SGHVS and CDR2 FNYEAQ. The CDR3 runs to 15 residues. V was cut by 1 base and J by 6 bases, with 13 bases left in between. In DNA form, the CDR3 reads TGTGCCAGCAGCTTAGGTAGCGGAAGCCCCAATGAGCAGTTCTTC. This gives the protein CASSLGSGSPNEQFF.

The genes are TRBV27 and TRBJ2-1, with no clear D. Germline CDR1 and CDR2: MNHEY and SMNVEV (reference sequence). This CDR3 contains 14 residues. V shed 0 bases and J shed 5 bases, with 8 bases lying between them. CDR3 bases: TGTGCCAGCAGTTTATCGCCTAGGAACAATGAGCAGTTCTTC. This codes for CASSLSPRNNEQFF.

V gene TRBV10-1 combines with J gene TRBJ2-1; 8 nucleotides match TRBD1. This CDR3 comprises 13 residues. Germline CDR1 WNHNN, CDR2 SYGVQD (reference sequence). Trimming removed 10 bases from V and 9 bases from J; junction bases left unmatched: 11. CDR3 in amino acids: CATRQGKGGEQFF. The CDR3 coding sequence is TGCGCCACAAGACAGGGGAAAGGCGGTGAGCAGTTCTTC.

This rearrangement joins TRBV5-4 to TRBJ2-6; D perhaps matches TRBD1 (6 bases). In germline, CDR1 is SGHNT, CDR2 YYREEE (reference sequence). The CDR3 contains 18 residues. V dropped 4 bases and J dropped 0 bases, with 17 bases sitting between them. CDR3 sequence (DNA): TGTGCCAGCAGCGAAGGACCGGGACAAGCCTCTGGGGCCAACGTCCTGACTTTC. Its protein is CASSEGPGQASGANVLTF.

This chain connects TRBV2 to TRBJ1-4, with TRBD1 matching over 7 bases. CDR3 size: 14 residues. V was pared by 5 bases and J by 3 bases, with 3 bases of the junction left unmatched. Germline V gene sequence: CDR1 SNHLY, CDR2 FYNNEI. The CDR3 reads CASSYRGANEKLFF. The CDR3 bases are TGTGCCAGCAGTTACAGGGGAGCTAATGAAAAACTGTTTTTT.

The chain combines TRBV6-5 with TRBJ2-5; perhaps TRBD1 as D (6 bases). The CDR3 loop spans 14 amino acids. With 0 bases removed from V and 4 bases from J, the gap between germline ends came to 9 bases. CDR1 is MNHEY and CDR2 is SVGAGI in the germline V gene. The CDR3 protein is CASSYSDRPETQYF. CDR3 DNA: TGTGCCAGCAGTTACTCGGACAGACCAGAGACCCAGTACTTC.

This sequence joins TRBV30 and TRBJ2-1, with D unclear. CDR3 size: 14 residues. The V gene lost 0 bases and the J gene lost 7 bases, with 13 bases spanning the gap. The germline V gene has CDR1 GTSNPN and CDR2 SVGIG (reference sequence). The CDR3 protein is CAWSVLRSQNEQFF. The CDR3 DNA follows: TGTGCCTGGAGTGTACTACGGTCGCAGAATGAGCAGTTCTTC.

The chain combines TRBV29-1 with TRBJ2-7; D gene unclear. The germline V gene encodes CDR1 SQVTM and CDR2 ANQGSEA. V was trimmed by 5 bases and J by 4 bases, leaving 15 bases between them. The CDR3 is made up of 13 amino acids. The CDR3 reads CSVPTSTSYEQYF. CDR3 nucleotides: TGCAGCGTTCCAACCTCGACAAGTTACGAGCAGTACTTC.

In DNA, the CDR3 is TGTGCCAGCTTGACTCGTACCTACGAGCAGTACTTC. Translating it yields CASLTRTYEQYF. The chain links TRBV2 to TRBJ2-7, with D unresolved. Germline V gene sequence: CDR1 SNHLY, CDR2 FYNNEI. CDR3 length equals 12 residues. Trimming cost V 8 bases and J 2 bases, with 10 bases left between them. Variable domain in full (rest from reference TRBV2 and TRBJ2-7): EPEVTQTPSHQVTQMGQEVILRCVPISNHLYFYWYRQILGQKVEFLVSFYNNEISEKSEIFDDQFSVERPDGSNFTLKIRSTKLEDSAMYFCASLTRTYEQYFGPGTRLTVT.

DNA of the CDR3: TGCAGCGTTGGTGGGGGCCACAGCTACGAGCAGTACTTC. Translation: CSVGGGHSYEQYF. The V and J genes are TRBV29-1 and TRBJ2-7; TRBD1 is a possible D gene (6 bases). V was shortened by 4 bases and J by 3 bases, with 13 bases between the two germline ends. Germline V gene lookup returns CDR1 SQVTM and CDR2 ANQGSEA. The CDR3 is 13 residues long.

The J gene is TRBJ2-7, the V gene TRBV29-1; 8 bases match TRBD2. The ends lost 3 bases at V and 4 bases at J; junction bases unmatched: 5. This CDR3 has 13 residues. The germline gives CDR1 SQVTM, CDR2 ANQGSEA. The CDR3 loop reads CSVDIGLAYEQYF. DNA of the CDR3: TGCAGCGTTGATATAGGACTAGCATACGAGCAGTACTTC.

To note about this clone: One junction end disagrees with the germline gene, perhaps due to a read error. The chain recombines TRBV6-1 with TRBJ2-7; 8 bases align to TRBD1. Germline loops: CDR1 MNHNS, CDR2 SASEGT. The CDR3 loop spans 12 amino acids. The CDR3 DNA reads TGTGCCGGCAGGGGGCCCAGCTACGAGCAGTACTTC. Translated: CAGRGPSYEQYF.

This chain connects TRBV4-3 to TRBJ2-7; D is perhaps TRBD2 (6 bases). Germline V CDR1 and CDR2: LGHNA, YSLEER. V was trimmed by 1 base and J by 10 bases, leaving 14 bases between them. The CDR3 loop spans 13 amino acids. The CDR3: CASSQGLTSLQYF. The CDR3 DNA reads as TGCGCCAGCAGCCAAGGGCTCACTAGCCTTCAGTACTTC.

CDR3 bases: TGTGCCAGCAGCCCCTTCGAGGACTTCTACAATGAGCAGTTCTTC. The encoded protein is CASSPFEDFYNEQFF. The rearrangement links TRBV14 to TRBJ2-1, with a tentative D call TRBD2 (5 bases). Germline assignment: CDR1 SGHDN and CDR2 FVKESK. The length of the CDR3 is 15 residues. Trimming cost V 4 bases and J 3 bases, with 13 bases left between them.

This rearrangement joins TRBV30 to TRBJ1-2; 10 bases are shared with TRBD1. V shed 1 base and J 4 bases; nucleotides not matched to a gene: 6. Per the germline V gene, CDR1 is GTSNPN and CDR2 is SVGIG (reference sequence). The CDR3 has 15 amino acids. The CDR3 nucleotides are TGTGCCTGGAGTGCAATAGACAGGGGGCTCTATGGCTACACCTTC. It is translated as CAWSAIDRGLYGYTF.

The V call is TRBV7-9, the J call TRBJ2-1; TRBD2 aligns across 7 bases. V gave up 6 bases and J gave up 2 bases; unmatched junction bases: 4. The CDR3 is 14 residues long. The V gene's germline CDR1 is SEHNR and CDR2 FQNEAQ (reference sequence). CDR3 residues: CASSWEGTYNEQFF. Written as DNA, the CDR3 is TGTGCCAGCAGTTGGGAGGGCACCTACAATGAGCAGTTCTTC.

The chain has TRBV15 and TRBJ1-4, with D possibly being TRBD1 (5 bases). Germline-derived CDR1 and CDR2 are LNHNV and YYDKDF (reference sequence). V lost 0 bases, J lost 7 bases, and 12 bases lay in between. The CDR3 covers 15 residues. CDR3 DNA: TGTGCCACCAGCAGAGAACGAGGAAGGGGTGAAAAACTGTTTTTT. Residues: CATSRERGRGEKLFF.

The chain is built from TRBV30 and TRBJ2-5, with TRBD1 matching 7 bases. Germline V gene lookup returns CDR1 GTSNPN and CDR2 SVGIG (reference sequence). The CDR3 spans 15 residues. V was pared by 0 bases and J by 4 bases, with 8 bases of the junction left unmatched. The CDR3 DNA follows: TGTGCCTGGAGTGTAGGAACAGGGGATATAGAGACCCAGTACTTC. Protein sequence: CAWSVGTGDIETQYF.